Reported below is one T cell receptor (beta chain). The table came from immunoSEQ multiplex PCR; TCRdb's copy has only in-frame clones and leaves some out. There are about 120,000 clones in the sample; approximately 88% occur only once, and just under 6.5% lies in the top ten. The data originate from a study of T cell responses to AZD1222 COVID-19 vaccine. Background on the study: Pooling covered second doses at about 4 or about 12 weeks.

Germline V gives CDR1 SGHRS, CDR2 YFSETQ. V was cut by 0 bases and J by 3 bases, with 12 bases left in between. This CDR3 is 16 amino acids long. The chain couples TRBV5-1 to TRBJ2-2; D is unclear. The clonotype originates from an adult in good health. The input for sequencing was peripheral blood, taken on day 0 of AZD1222 vaccination. The CDR3 DNA follows: TGCGCCAGCAGCTTGGGCGGCGGTACCTACACCGGGGAGCTGTTTTTT. Amino acid sequence: CASSLGGGTYTGELFF.